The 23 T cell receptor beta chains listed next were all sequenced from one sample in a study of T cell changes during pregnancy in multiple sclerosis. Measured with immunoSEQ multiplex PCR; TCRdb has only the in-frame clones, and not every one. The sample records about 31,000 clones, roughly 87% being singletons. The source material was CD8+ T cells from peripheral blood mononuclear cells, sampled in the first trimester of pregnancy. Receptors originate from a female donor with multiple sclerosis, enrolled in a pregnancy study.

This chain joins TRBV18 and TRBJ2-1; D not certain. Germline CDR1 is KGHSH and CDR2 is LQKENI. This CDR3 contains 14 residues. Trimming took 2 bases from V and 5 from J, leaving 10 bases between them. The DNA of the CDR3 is TGTGCCAGCTCACCAGATTACGGAGACAATGAGCAGTTCTTC. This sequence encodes CASSPDYGDNEQFF.

The CDR3 region is CASSPPVAGDEQFF. The CDR3 DNA reads as TGTGCCAGCTCACCACCGGTAGCGGGAGATGAGCAGTTCTTC. The chain employs TRBV18 and TRBJ2-1, with TRBD2 matching over 9 bases. This CDR3 has 14 amino acids. Germline V gives CDR1 KGHSH, CDR2 LQKENI. Trimming removed 0 bases from V and 8 bases from J; junction bases left unmatched: 2.

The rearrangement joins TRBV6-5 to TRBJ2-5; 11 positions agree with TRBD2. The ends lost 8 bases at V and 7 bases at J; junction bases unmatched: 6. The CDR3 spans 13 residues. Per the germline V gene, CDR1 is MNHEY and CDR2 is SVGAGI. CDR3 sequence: CASVAGGHRTQYF. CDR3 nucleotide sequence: TGTGCCAGCGTAGCGGGGGGGCACAGGACCCAGTACTTC.

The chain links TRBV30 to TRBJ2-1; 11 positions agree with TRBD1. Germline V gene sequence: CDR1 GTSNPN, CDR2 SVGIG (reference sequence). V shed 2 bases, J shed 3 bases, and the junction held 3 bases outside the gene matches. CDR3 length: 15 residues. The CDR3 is CAWSHGTGGYNEQFF. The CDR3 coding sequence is TGTGCCTGGAGTCACGGGACAGGGGGCTACAATGAGCAGTTCTTC.

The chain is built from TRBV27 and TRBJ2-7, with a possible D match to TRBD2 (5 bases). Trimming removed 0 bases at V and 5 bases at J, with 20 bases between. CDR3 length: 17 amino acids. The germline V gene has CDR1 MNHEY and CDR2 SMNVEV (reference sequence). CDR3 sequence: CASSLSGPAGDTDEQYF. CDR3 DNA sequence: TGTGCCAGCAGTTTATCGGGTCCGGCCGGGGATACCGACGAGCAGTACTTC.

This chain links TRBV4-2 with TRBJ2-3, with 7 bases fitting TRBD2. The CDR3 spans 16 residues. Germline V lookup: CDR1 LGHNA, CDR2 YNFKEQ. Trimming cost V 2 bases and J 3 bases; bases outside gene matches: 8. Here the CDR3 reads CASSQHSAGTTDTQYF. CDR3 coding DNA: TGTGCCAGCAGCCAACATTCAGCGGGGACGACAGATACGCAGTATTTT.

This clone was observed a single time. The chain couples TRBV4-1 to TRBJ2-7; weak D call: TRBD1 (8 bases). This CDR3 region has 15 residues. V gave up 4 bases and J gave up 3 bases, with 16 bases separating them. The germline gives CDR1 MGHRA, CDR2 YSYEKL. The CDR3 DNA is TGCGCCAGCAGCCCCGGACAGGGAGGGGGCTACGAGCAGTACTTC. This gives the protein CASSPGQGGGYEQYF.

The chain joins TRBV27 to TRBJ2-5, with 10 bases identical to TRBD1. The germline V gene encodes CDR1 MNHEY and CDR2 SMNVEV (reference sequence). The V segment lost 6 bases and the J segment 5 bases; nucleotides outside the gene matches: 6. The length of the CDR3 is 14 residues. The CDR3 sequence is CASSPGTGVETQYF. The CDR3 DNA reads TGTGCCAGCAGCCCAGGGACAGGGGTGGAGACCCAGTACTTC.

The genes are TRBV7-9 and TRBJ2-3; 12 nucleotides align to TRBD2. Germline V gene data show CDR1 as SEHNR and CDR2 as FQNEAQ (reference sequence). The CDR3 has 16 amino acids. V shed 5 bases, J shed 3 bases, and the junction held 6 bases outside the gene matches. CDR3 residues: CASSPRTSGVTDTQYF. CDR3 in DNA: TGTGCCAGCAGCCCCCGGACTAGCGGGGTAACAGATACGCAGTATTTT.

CDR3 protein: CASSFGGSYEQYF. The CDR3 region has the DNA TGTGCCAGCAGCTTTGGGGGGTCCTACGAGCAGTACTTC. This chain joins TRBV5-4 and TRBJ2-7; D possibly corresponds to TRBD2 (6 bases). Germline V lookup: CDR1 SGHNT, CDR2 YYREEE (reference sequence). Trimming removed 2 bases from V and 1 base from J, with 7 bases in between. This CDR3 spans 13 amino acids.

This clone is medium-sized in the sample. The CDR3: CASSEAANSPLHF. The CDR3 DNA is TGTGCCAGCAGTGAGGCGGCAAATTCACCCCTCCACTTT. The chain is built from TRBV6-1 and TRBJ1-6, with D unclear. Trimming removed 3 bases at V and 7 bases at J, with 7 bases between. CDR1 is MNHNS, CDR2 SASEGT, per germline. This CDR3 is 13 amino acids long.

The chain's CDR3 is CASSSDRGLWSNQPQHF. The CDR3 coding sequence is TGTGCCAGCAGTTCCGACAGGGGTCTTTGGAGCAATCAGCCCCAGCATTTT. The chain couples TRBV27 to TRBJ1-5; 8 positions agree with TRBD1. J was trimmed by 1 base and V by 4 bases; bases with no gene match: 9. The CDR3 totals 17 residues. Germline loops: CDR1 MNHEY, CDR2 SMNVEV (reference sequence).

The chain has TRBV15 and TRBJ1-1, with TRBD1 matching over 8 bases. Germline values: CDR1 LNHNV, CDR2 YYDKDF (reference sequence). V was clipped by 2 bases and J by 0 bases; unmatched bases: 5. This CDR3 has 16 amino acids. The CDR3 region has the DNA TGTGCCACCAGCAGATTAAGGACAGGGTTGAACACTGAAGCTTTCTTT. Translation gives CATSRLRTGLNTEAFF.

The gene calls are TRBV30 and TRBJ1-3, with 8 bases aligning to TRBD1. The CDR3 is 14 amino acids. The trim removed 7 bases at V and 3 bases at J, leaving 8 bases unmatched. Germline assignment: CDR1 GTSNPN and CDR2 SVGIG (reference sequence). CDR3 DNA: TGTGCCTTCCTGGACAGGGTCCATGGAAACACCATATATTTT. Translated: CAFLDRVHGNTIYF.

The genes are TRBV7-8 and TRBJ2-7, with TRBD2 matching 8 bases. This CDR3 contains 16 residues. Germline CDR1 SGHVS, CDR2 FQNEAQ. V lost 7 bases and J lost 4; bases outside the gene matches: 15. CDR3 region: CASNVGASGSLYEQYF. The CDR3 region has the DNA TGTGCCAGCAACGTAGGGGCGAGCGGGAGCTTATACGAGCAGTACTTC.

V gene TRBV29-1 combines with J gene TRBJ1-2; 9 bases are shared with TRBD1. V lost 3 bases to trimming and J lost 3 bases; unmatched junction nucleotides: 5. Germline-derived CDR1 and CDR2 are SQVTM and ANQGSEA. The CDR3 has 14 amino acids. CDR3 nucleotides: TGCAGCGTTGAGGGGACAGGGTCTCACTATGGCTACACCTTC. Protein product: CSVEGTGSHYGYTF.

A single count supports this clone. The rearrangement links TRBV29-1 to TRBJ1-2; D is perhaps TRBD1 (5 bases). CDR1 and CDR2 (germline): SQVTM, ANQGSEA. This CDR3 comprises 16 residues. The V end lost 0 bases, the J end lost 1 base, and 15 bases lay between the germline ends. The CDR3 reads CSVEDPSRAVNYGYTF. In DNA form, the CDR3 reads TGCAGCGTTGAAGACCCCTCCAGGGCCGTTAACTATGGCTACACCTTC.

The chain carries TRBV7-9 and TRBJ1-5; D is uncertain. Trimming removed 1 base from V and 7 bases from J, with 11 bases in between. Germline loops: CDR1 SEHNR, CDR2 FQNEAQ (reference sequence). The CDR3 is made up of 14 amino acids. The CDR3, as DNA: TGTGCCAGCAGCTTAGTAGGCAGCGAGCAGCCCCAGCATTTT. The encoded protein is CASSLVGSEQPQHF. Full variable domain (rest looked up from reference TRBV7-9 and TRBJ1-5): DTGVSQNPRHKITKRGQNVTFRCDPISEHNRLYWYRQTLGQGPEFLTYFQNEAQLEKSRLLSDRFSAERPKGSFSTLEIQRTEQGDSAMYLCASSLVGSEQPQHFGDGTRLSIL.

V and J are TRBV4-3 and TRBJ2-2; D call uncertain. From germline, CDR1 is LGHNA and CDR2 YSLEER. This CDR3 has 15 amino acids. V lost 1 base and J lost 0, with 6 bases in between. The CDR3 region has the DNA TGCGCCAGCAGCCAAGGAGATACGAACACCGGGGAGCTGTTTTTT. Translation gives CASSQGDTNTGELFF.

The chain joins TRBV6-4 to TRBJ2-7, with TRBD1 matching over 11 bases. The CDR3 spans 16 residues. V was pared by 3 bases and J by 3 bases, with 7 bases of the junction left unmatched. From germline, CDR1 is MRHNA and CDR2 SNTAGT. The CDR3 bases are TGTGCCAGCAGTGAGATACGGACAGGGGGCTTCTACGAGCAGTACTTC. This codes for CASSEIRTGGFYEQYF.

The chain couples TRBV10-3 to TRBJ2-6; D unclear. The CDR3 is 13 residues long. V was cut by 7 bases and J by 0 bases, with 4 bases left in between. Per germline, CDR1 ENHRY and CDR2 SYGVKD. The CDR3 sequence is CAIKASGANVLTF. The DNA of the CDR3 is TGTGCCATCAAAGCCTCTGGGGCCAACGTCCTGACTTTC.

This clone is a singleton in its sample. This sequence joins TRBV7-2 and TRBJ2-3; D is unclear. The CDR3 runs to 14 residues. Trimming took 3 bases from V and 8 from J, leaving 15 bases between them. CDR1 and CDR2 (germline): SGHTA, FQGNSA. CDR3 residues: CASSFGLEVVTQYF. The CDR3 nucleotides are TGTGCCAGCAGCTTCGGTCTAGAAGTCGTTACGCAGTATTTT.

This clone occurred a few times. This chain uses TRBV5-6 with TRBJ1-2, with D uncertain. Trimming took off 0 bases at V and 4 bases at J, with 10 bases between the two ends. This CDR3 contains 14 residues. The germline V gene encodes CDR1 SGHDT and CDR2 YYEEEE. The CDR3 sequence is CASSLGERPYGYTF. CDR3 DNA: TGTGCCAGCAGCTTGGGGGAGAGACCCTATGGCTACACCTTC.